Sequencing of this T cell receptor (beta chain) was carried out in a study of T cell changes during pregnancy in multiple sclerosis. V was trimmed by 3 bases and J by 0 bases, leaving 15 bases between them. From germline, CDR1 is KGHSH and CDR2 LQKENI. The CDR3 totals 17 residues. Profiled with immunoSEQ multiplex PCR; TCRdb holds only in-frame clones, not every one. The sample lists 30,000 to 40,000 clones; roughly 90% were seen once. Source: CD4+ T cells from peripheral blood mononuclear cells, taken before pregnancy. The rearrangement joins TRBV18 to TRBJ2-1; TRBD2 might be the D (5 bases). This TCR was sampled from a female donor with multiple sclerosis, enrolled in a pregnancy study. Written as DNA, the CDR3 is TGTGCCAGCTCACCTTTAGGAGGCCGTGGCTCCTACAATGAGCAGTTCTTC. As protein: CASSPLGGRGSYNEQFF.